These 14 T cell receptor beta chains were sequenced from one sample in a study of T-cell memory formation after mild COVID-19. TCRdb itself ran the 5' RACE reads through MiXCR, one entry per CDR3 protein. The data hold about 270,000 distinct CDR3 sequences, with roughly 18% observed a single time. The sequenced sample consisted of PBMCs or a T cell subset sorted from them (not recorded which). The receptors were gathered from a man aged 18 to 29 who had mild COVID-19 (a few samples of this study predate the infection). Cell type and time point are not known.

This clonotype was seen ten or more times. The CDR3 DNA follows: TGTGCCAGCAGCCCAGAAGCGGGGGGGACCCACGAGCAGTACTTC. This gives the protein CASSPEAGGTHEQYF. This sequence joins TRBV7-8 and TRBJ2-7; 10 nucleotides align to TRBD2. Germline trimming cut 5 bases from V and 5 bases from J; bases unmatched to any gene: 9. The CDR3 consists of 15 residues. Looked up from germline, CDR1 is SGHVS and CDR2 is FQNEAQ.

This clonotype was seen ten or more times. This sequence joins TRBV6-2 or TRBV6-3 and TRBJ2-7; maybe TRBD1 (6 bases). The CDR3 runs to 14 residues. Germline V gene sequence: CDR1 MNHEY, CDR2 SVGEGT. Trimming removed 6 bases from V and 9 bases from J, with 21 bases in between. Here the CDR3 reads CASRTGTWTKGQYF. The CDR3 nucleotides read TGTGCCAGCAGAACCGGGACATGGACGAAAGGGCAGTACTTC.

This clonotype was detected many times. The V call is TRBV7-9, the J call TRBJ1-4; D might be TRBD1 (6 bases). This CDR3 is 15 amino acids long. Trimming cost V 8 bases and J 3 bases, with 16 bases left between them. Germline V gene sequence: CDR1 SEHNR, CDR2 FQNEAQ (reference sequence). In nucleotides, the CDR3 is TGTGCCAGCCACGTAGGGGGTACAGCTAATGAAAAACTGTTTTTT. Its protein product is CASHVGGTANEKLFF.

This chain uses TRBV2 with TRBJ1-1, with a tentative D call TRBD1 (5 bases). V lost 8 bases and J 1 base, leaving 8 bases between the germline ends. The CDR3 totals 12 residues. Looked up from germline, CDR1 is SNHLY and CDR2 is FYNNEI. DNA of the CDR3: TGTGCCAGCGGCAGGGAGAACACTGAAGCTTTCTTT. It translates to CASGRENTEAFF.

This clonotype was seen only once. The chain has TRBV27 and TRBJ1-1; tentative D call: TRBD1 (6 bases). Per the germline V gene, CDR1 is MNHEY and CDR2 is SMNVEV (reference sequence). This CDR3 has 15 residues. Trimming removed 0 bases from V and 5 bases from J, with 13 bases in between. CDR3 loop: CASSLSPQGRTEAFF. The CDR3, as DNA: TGTGCCAGCAGTTTATCGCCGCAGGGGCGGACTGAAGCTTTCTTT.

A few counts support this clonotype. The chain is built from TRBV27 and TRBJ1-3, with D possibly matching TRBD1 (5 bases). Germline lookup yields CDR1 MNHEY and CDR2 SMNVEV (reference sequence). Trimming stripped 6 bases from V and 7 bases from J, with 13 bases between. The CDR3 has 13 amino acids. CDR3 bases: TGTGCCAGCAGCCCAGGGATTCGGAACACCATATATTTT. Amino acids: CASSPGIRNTIYF.

This clonotype was seen repeatedly, ten times or more. The gene calls are TRBV10-3 and TRBJ1-5; no clear D. V lost 0 bases, J lost 5 bases, and 8 bases lay in between. The CDR3 extends over 14 amino acids. Germline V gives CDR1 ENHRY, CDR2 SYGVKD. The CDR3 DNA reads TGTGCCATCAGTGAGTCGGTCTCAGATCAGCCCCAGCATTTT. This sequence encodes CAISESVSDQPQHF.

This clonotype was seen at least ten times. This chain connects TRBV7-2 to TRBJ2-2; unclear D gene. The germline CDR1 and CDR2 sequences are SGHTA and FQGNSA. Trimming took off 5 bases at V and 8 bases at J, with 9 bases between the two ends. This CDR3 spans 12 amino acids. The CDR3 nucleotides are TGTGCCAGCAGCCCGGCTAGGGGGGAGCTGTTTTTT. Translation: CASSPARGELFF.

This clonotype was detected many times. This chain links TRBV7-3 with TRBJ2-3; D is perhaps TRBD1 or TRBD2 (6 bases each). Trimming removed 5 bases from V and 4 bases from J, with 10 bases in between. The CDR3 loop spans 13 amino acids. Per the germline V gene, CDR1 is SGHTA and CDR2 is FQGTGA. The CDR3 is CASSPRGADTQYF. CDR3 nucleotides: TGTGCCAGCAGCCCAAGGGGGGCAGATACGCAGTATTTT. The full variable domain, rest sourced from reference TRBV7-3 and TRBJ2-3, is GAGVSQTPSNKVTEKGKYVELRCDPISGHTALYWYRQSLGQGPEFLIYFQGTGAADDSGLPNDRFFAVRPEGSVSTLKIQRTERGDSAVYLCASSPRGADTQYFGPGTRLTVL.

V gene TRBV7-2 combines with J gene TRBJ2-1; TRBD1 aligns across 9 bases. There are 15 residues in the CDR3. Germline V gene sequence: CDR1 SGHTA, CDR2 FQGNSA. V lost 9 bases and J lost 3; bases outside the gene matches: 9. The CDR3 region is CASELTGQGYNEQFF. CDR3 nucleotide sequence: TGTGCCAGTGAGCTTACGGGACAGGGCTACAATGAGCAGTTCTTC.

This clonotype was detected only a few times. The V call is TRBV12-3 or TRBV12-4, the J call TRBJ1-3; 10 bases line up with TRBD1. The CDR3 length is 16 residues. Trimming at V came to 7 bases and at J to 2 bases, leaving 8 bases not matched to a gene. The CDR3 coding sequence is TGTGCCAGCAAGGACAGGGGGGTTTTCACTGGAAACACCATATATTTT. It specifies CASKDRGVFTGNTIYF.

This chain links TRBV4-1 with TRBJ2-2, with D possibly being TRBD1 (5 bases). The germline V gene encodes CDR1 MGHRA and CDR2 YSYEKL. The CDR3 is 18 residues long. With 4 bases removed from V and 8 bases from J, the gap between germline ends came to 26 bases. The CDR3 loop reads CASSPIGRTSGKTGELFF. The CDR3 DNA reads as TGCGCCAGCAGCCCTATTGGGCGGACGTCAGGGAAGACTGGGGAGCTGTTTTTT.

In its sample, this clonotype was seen a few times. This chain links TRBV29-1 with TRBJ1-1; 7 bases line up with TRBD1. J gave up 3 bases and V 7 bases, and 2 bases lay outside the gene matches. The CDR3 runs to 11 residues. The germline CDR1 and CDR2 sequences are SQVTM and ANQGSEA. CDR3 nucleotides: TGCAGCGGAGACAGGGACACTGAAGCTTTCTTT. Residues: CSGDRDTEAFF.

The J gene is TRBJ2-7, the V gene TRBV20-1, with TRBD2 matching 8 bases. Trimming cost V 6 bases and J 5 bases; bases outside gene matches: 12. CDR3 length equals 14 residues. Looked up from germline, CDR1 is DFQATT and CDR2 is SNEGSKA (reference sequence). The CDR3 sequence is CSAFPAGVIHEQYV. Written as DNA, the CDR3 is TGCAGTGCCTTCCCAGCGGGGGTTATCCACGAGCAGTACGTC.